A selection of T cell receptor beta chains follows, all from one sample in a study of cytomegalovirus exposure and HLA in healthy donors. Only in-frame clones appear in the TCRdb table, and some are missing; sequencing was by immunoSEQ multiplex PCR. The sample lists over 150,000 clones, 86% occurring once. The sample taken for sequencing was PBMCs. These receptors all stem from a man in his late teens or twenties in good health and CMV-seropositive. Both conserved end residues are part of each CDR3. Fields, in order: D gene, clone size, J gene, V gene, CDR3 protein, CDR3 DNA. A D gene is named only where the DNA matches it firmly. Clone size, where shown, is once, few, many, or a class for clones that have expanded.

D gene: TRBD1
clone size: few
J gene: TRBJ1-2
V gene: TRBV4-1
CDR3 protein: CASSLTGAWDYGYTF
CDR3 DNA: TGCGCCAGCAGCCTAACAGGGGCTTGGGACTATGGCTACACCTTC

D gene: -
clone size: few
J gene: TRBJ1-3
V gene: TRBV9
CDR3 protein: CASSVQGAGNTIYF
CDR3 DNA: TGTGCCAGCAGCGTTCAAGGGGCTGGAAACACCATATATTTT

D gene: -
clone size: -
J gene: TRBJ2-7
V gene: TRBV19
CDR3 protein: CASSMNYGPDEQYF
CDR3 DNA: TGTGCCAGTAGTATGAACTATGGCCCTGACGAGCAGTACTTC

D gene: -
clone size: -
J gene: TRBJ2-1
V gene: TRBV10-3
CDR3 protein: CAISFPGQPVDEQFF
CDR3 DNA: TGTGCCATCAGTTTCCCGGGACAACCTGTCGATGAGCAGTTCTTC

D gene: -
clone size: -
J gene: TRBJ2-2
V gene: TRBV25-1
CDR3 protein: CASSRSGDYTGELFF
CDR3 DNA: TGTGCCAGCAGTCGGAGCGGAGACTACACCGGGGAGCTGTTTTTT

D gene: -
clone size: -
J gene: TRBJ2-2
V gene: TRBV6-4
CDR3 protein: CASSDGSITGELFF
CDR3 DNA: TGTGCCAGCAGTGACGGTAGTATCACCGGGGAGCTGTTTTTT

D gene: -
clone size: -
J gene: TRBJ1-4
V gene: TRBV15
CDR3 protein: CATMPRLGGSGGKLFF
CDR3 DNA: TGTGCCACCATGCCGAGGTTAGGGGGAAGCGGCGGAAAACTGTTTTTT

D gene: -
clone size: -
J gene: TRBJ2-5
V gene: TRBV7-9
CDR3 protein: CASSSGGSRETQYF
CDR3 DNA: TGTGCCAGCAGTTCGGGTGGCAGTCGGGAGACCCAGTACTTC

D gene: TRBD2
clone size: -
J gene: TRBJ2-1
V gene: TRBV30
CDR3 protein: CAWSYTSGSYNEQFF
CDR3 DNA: TGTGCCTGGAGCTATACTAGCGGGAGCTACAATGAGCAGTTCTTC

D gene: TRBD1
clone size: -
J gene: TRBJ2-6
V gene: TRBV18
CDR3 protein: CASSPLQGTGANVLTF
CDR3 DNA: TGTGCCAGCTCACCGCTACAGGGGACTGGGGCCAACGTCCTGACTTTC

D gene: TRBD1
clone size: -
J gene: TRBJ2-3
V gene: TRBV27
CDR3 protein: CASSQDRGPDTQYF
CDR3 DNA: TGTGCCAGCAGTCAAGACAGGGGTCCAGATACGCAGTATTTT

D gene: TRBD1
clone size: -
J gene: TRBJ2-1
V gene: TRBV25-1
CDR3 protein: CASSKGATYNEQFF
CDR3 DNA: TGTGCCAGCAGTAAGGGGGCAACGTACAATGAGCAGTTCTTC

D gene: TRBD1
clone size: -
J gene: TRBJ2-7
V gene: TRBV19
CDR3 protein: CASSAPGQSSYEQYF
CDR3 DNA: TGTGCCAGTAGTGCGCCGGGACAGAGCTCCTACGAGCAGTACTTC

D gene: -
clone size: -
J gene: TRBJ2-3
V gene: TRBV10-2
CDR3 protein: CASSDYGDPTDTQYF
CDR3 DNA: TGCGCCAGCAGTGACTACGGGGATCCCACAGATACGCAGTATTTT

D gene: -
clone size: few
J gene: TRBJ2-7
V gene: TRBV4-2
CDR3 protein: CASSPTGYEQYF
CDR3 DNA: TGTGCCAGCAGCCCGACGGGCTACGAGCAGTACTTC

D gene: -
clone size: once
J gene: TRBJ2-7
V gene: TRBV7-9
CDR3 protein: CASSSGGVGEQYF
CDR3 DNA: TGTGCCAGCAGCTCAGGAGGTGTTGGCGAGCAGTACTTC

D gene: TRBD1
clone size: -
J gene: TRBJ1-1
V gene: TRBV5-5
CDR3 protein: CASSYLTGVNTEAFF
CDR3 DNA: TGTGCCAGCAGCTATCTAACAGGGGTGAACACTGAAGCTTTCTTT

D gene: -
clone size: -
J gene: TRBJ1-1
V gene: TRBV2
CDR3 protein: CASSGTGMNTEAFF
CDR3 DNA: TGTGCCAGCAGCGGTACAGGGATGAACACTGAAGCTTTCTTT

D gene: TRBD1
clone size: -
J gene: TRBJ1-4
V gene: TRBV6-6
CDR3 protein: CASSYSDRGNEKLFF
CDR3 DNA: TGTGCCAGCAGTTATTCGGACAGGGGTAATGAAAAACTGTTTTTT

D gene: -
clone size: -
J gene: TRBJ1-4
V gene: TRBV6-5
CDR3 protein: CATSGYGSNEKLFF
CDR3 DNA: TGTGCCACCTCGGGGTACGGATCTAATGAAAAACTGTTTTTT

D gene: -
clone size: -
J gene: TRBJ1-5
V gene: TRBV10-3
CDR3 protein: CAISETGNQPQHF
CDR3 DNA: TGTGCCATCAGTGAAACGGGCAATCAGCCCCAGCATTTT

D gene: -
clone size: -
J gene: TRBJ1-2
V gene: TRBV6-5
CDR3 protein: CASSMGTDGGYGYTF
CDR3 DNA: TGTGCCAGCAGCATGGGGACCGACGGGGGCTATGGCTACACCTTC

D gene: -
clone size: -
J gene: TRBJ1-2
V gene: TRBV9
CDR3 protein: CASSQGQGYYGYTF
CDR3 DNA: TGTGCCAGCAGCCAGGGGCAGGGGTACTATGGCTACACCTTC

D gene: -
clone size: -
J gene: TRBJ2-3
V gene: TRBV4-2
CDR3 protein: CASSQDRQSDTQYF
CDR3 DNA: TGTGCCAGCAGCCAGGACCGACAGTCAGATACGCAGTATTTT

D gene: -
clone size: -
J gene: TRBJ2-2
V gene: TRBV9
CDR3 protein: CASSPGGRDTGELFF
CDR3 DNA: TGTGCCAGCAGCCCCGGCGGCCGAGACACCGGGGAGCTGTTTTTT

D gene: -
clone size: -
J gene: TRBJ2-1
V gene: TRBV9
CDR3 protein: CASSPHGGNDEQFF
CDR3 DNA: TGTGCCAGCAGCCCTCACGGAGGTAACGATGAGCAGTTCTTC

D gene: TRBD1
clone size: -
J gene: TRBJ2-7
V gene: TRBV25-1
CDR3 protein: CASRSTGAPYEQYF
CDR3 DNA: TGTGCCAGCAGGTCGACAGGGGCTCCCTACGAGCAGTACTTC

D gene: TRBD1
clone size: -
J gene: TRBJ1-5
V gene: TRBV7-8
CDR3 protein: CASSPLDRRGQPQHF
CDR3 DNA: TGTGCCAGCAGCCCCCTGGACAGGCGGGGACAGCCCCAGCATTTT

D gene: -
clone size: -
J gene: TRBJ2-2
V gene: TRBV29-1
CDR3 protein: CSARNGAGRTGELFF
CDR3 DNA: TGCAGCGCACGCAACGGGGCGGGACGCACCGGGGAGCTGTTTTTT

D gene: -
clone size: -
J gene: TRBJ2-4
V gene: TRBV5-1
CDR3 protein: CASSDHSGGEDKNIQYF
CDR3 DNA: TGCGCCAGCAGCGACCACAGTGGAGGGGAAGACAAAAACATTCAGTACTTC

D gene: TRBD1
clone size: -
J gene: TRBJ2-5
V gene: TRBV14
CDR3 protein: CASSQEDRGLETQYF
CDR3 DNA: TGTGCCAGCAGCCAGGAGGACAGGGGACTGGAGACCCAGTACTTC

D gene: TRBD1
clone size: -
J gene: TRBJ2-7
V gene: TRBV7-9
CDR3 protein: CASSRGTGETYEQYF
CDR3 DNA: TGTGCCAGCAGCCGCGGGACAGGGGAAACCTACGAGCAGTACTTC

D gene: -
clone size: -
J gene: TRBJ1-2
V gene: TRBV9
CDR3 protein: CASSGTASGYTF
CDR3 DNA: TGTGCCAGCAGCGGCACAGCTTCTGGCTACACCTTC

D gene: -
clone size: -
J gene: TRBJ2-1
V gene: TRBV5-6
CDR3 protein: CASSLVGGEQFF
CDR3 DNA: TGTGCCAGCAGCTTAGTTGGCGGTGAGCAGTTCTTC

D gene: TRBD1
clone size: -
J gene: TRBJ1-3
V gene: TRBV5-1
CDR3 protein: CASSSGQYSGSGNTIYF
CDR3 DNA: TGCGCCAGCAGCTCGGGACAGTACAGTGGCTCTGGAAACACCATATATTTT

D gene: -
clone size: -
J gene: TRBJ2-5
V gene: TRBV30
CDR3 protein: CAWSSPQAQYF
CDR3 DNA: TGTGCCTGGAGTTCACCTCAGGCCCAGTACTTC